This T cell receptor beta chain was found in a study of graft-versus-host responses after intestinal transplantation. Study-wide results and caveats: Early post-transplant HvG declines showed an association with peak circulating GvH clone levels. In recipient marrow, GvH clones were found, and some appeared first in ileum or blood.

The V gene lost 4 bases and the J gene lost 1 base, with 14 bases spanning the gap. CDR1 MDHEN and CDR2 SYDVKM come from the germline V gene. The CDR3 has 17 amino acids. Concerning this clone: The antigen is unknown.

The assay was immunoSEQ multiplex PCR, and TCRdb's table has in-frame clones only and misses some. The sample consists of tens of thousands of clones, roughly nine tenths of them appearing once. The chain combines TRBV28 with TRBJ2-6; D may be TRBD2 (6 bases). The clonotype originates from a human donor who was the organ donor for an intestinal transplant. The sequences come from unstimulated CD8+ T cells sorted from spleen or lymph node cells, collected before transplant. The CDR3 DNA sequence: TGTGCCAGCAGTTCCGCGGGGCGTAAATCTGGGGCCAACGTCCTGACTTTC. This gives the protein CASSSAGRKSGANVLTF.